A single sample gave rise to the 6 T cell receptor beta chains below, sequenced in a study of T cells in Graves' hyperthyroidism and ophthalmopathy. Researchers amplified the TCR beta CDR3 regions from RNA transcripts. A first-round RT-PCR of the TCR CDR3 used the HTBI primer set. MiXCR, run by TCRdb on the multiplex PCR reads, gives a single entry per CDR3 protein. The sample carries approximately 740,000 distinct CDR3 sequences, 12% to 15% recorded once. Sequencing used blood. All receptors derive from a woman between 18 and 30 years old with Graves' hyperthyroidism.

This clonotype has at least ten counts. The rearrangement uses TRBV20-1 and TRBJ2-3; TRBD2 matches 8 bases. V lost 4 bases, J lost 3 bases, and 9 bases stayed unmatched. The CDR3 contains 15 residues. Germline V CDR1 and CDR2: DFQATT, SNEGSKA (reference sequence). The CDR3 sequence is CSATISGKRTDTQYF. CDR3 DNA: TGCAGTGCTACAATTAGCGGGAAAAGGACAGATACGCAGTATTTT.

This clonotype came up many times. J is TRBJ2-3 and V is TRBV11-2; D is unclear. Germline CDR1 SGHAT, CDR2 FQNNGV. V was cut by 7 bases and J by 5 bases, with 10 bases left in between. There are 12 residues in the CDR3. CDR3 coding DNA: TGTGCCAGCACCCCCCCCCGAGATACGCAGTATTTT. Amino acids: CASTPPRDTQYF.

This clonotype has at least ten counts. The chain couples TRBV19 to TRBJ1-2; a weak D match, TRBD1 (5 bases). The CDR3 sequence is 15 residues long. Germline assignment: CDR1 LNHDA and CDR2 SQIVND (reference sequence). V lost 3 bases and J 8 bases, leaving 19 bases between the germline ends. CDR3 DNA: TGTGCCAGTAGTATCTTGACGGACGGGACTAGCGGCTACACCTTC. Its protein product is CASSILTDGTSGYTF.

This clonotype was observed a few times. V usage is TRBV20-1 and J usage is TRBJ1-1, with 7 bases that match TRBD1. J gave up 4 bases and V 1 base, and 3 bases lay outside the gene matches. CDR3 length equals 13 residues. Germline values: CDR1 DFQATT, CDR2 SNEGSKA (reference sequence). CDR3 amino acids: CSARGDRATEAFF. DNA of the CDR3: TGCAGTGCTAGAGGAGACAGGGCCACTGAAGCTTTCTTT.

The rearrangement uses TRBV9 and TRBJ2-7; D is possibly TRBD2 (6 bases). Germline CDR1 is SGDLS and CDR2 is YYNGEE. V was shortened by 4 bases and J by 2 bases, with 16 bases between the two germline ends. This CDR3 has 15 amino acids. DNA for the CDR3: TGTGCCAGCAGCCCCGCCCCGGGAGCCCCCTACGAGCAGTACTTC. Protein sequence: CASSPAPGAPYEQYF.

Many counts were recorded for this clonotype. This chain joins TRBV20-1 and TRBJ2-1, with 9 bases lining up with TRBD2. Per germline, CDR1 DFQATT and CDR2 SNEGSKA (reference sequence). J gave up 9 bases and V 1 base, and 4 bases lay outside the gene matches. This CDR3 is built from 13 residues. The CDR3 is CSARGTSGREQFF. The CDR3 DNA sequence: TGCAGTGCTAGAGGAACTAGCGGGCGTGAGCAGTTCTTC.